Following are 13 T cell receptor beta chains from one sample sequenced in a study of blood T cell repertoires in COVID-19. Repertoires were generated with immunoSEQ multiplex PCR, while TCRdb's copy carries only in-frame clones and drops some. Of around 120,000 clones listed, over 70% are singletons. The specimen was peripheral blood. Source of these receptors: a man aged 80 or over with active or convalescent COVID-19.

The J gene is TRBJ2-2, the V gene TRBV7-9; the D gene is possibly TRBD1 (6 bases). The CDR3 covers 13 residues. The germline CDR1 and CDR2 sequences are SEHNR and FQNEAQ (reference sequence). Between the trimmed V and J ends, which lost 11 bases and 2 bases, there was a span of 12 bases. The CDR3 DNA sequence: TGTGCCCTCAGGGGTGCAAACACCGGGGAGCTGTTTTTT. Encoded protein: CALRGANTGELFF.

For this clone: The germline gene is not matched at one end of the junction; a read error may be the cause. The V call is TRBV28, the J call TRBJ2-6; unclear D gene. The CDR3 runs to 13 residues. CDR1 and CDR2 from the germline V gene are MDHEN and SYDVKM. The CDR3 region is CASSPPQSGKNIF. The CDR3 coding sequence is TGTGCCAGCTCCCCCCCACAATCGGGTAAAAACATTTTC.

The rearrangement links TRBV18 to TRBJ2-5; 8 bases are a match to TRBD2. Germline V lookup: CDR1 KGHSH, CDR2 LQKENI. The junction had 2 bases not matched to a gene; V was cut back by 3 bases and J by 5 bases. The CDR3 loop spans 13 amino acids. The CDR3 region has the DNA TGTGCCAGCTCACCCACTAGCGGTGAGACCCAGTACTTC. Translated, it gives CASSPTSGETQYF.

The V call is TRBV9, the J call TRBJ2-1; 7 bases match TRBD1. The CDR3 extends over 15 amino acids. V shed 3 bases, J shed 1 base, and the junction held 4 bases outside the gene matches. Germline V CDR1 and CDR2: SGDLS, YYNGEE. CDR3 DNA: TGTGCCAGCAGCGCAGACAGGGCTTCCTACAATGAGCAGTTCTTC. Protein: CASSADRASYNEQFF.

This clone appeared a single time. CDR3 bases: TGTGCCAGCAGGGTAAAGGGGCGAGATTCACCCCTCCACTTT. It codes for CASRVKGRDSPLHF. The genes are TRBV6-5 and TRBJ1-6; D possibly corresponds to TRBD1 (5 bases). Germline CDR1 reads MNHEY; CDR2 reads SVGAGI. Trimming shortened V by 6 bases and J by 8 bases, and 14 bases separated the two germline ends. This CDR3 has 14 amino acids.

This rearrangement joins TRBV10-1 to TRBJ1-4; D is possibly TRBD1 (6 bases). Germline lookup yields CDR1 WNHNN and CDR2 SYGVQD (reference sequence). This CDR3 has 18 residues. V shed 3 bases and J shed 4 bases, with 21 bases lying between them. Written as DNA, the CDR3 is TGCGCCAGCAGTGATGAGGACAGAAAAGGTCAGTGTAATGAAAAACTGTTTTTT. It translates to CASSDEDRKGQCNEKLFF.

This chain joins TRBV9 and TRBJ2-6, with a possible D match to TRBD1 (6 bases). V shed 4 bases and J shed 0 bases, with 14 bases lying between them. The CDR3 has 17 residues. Germline values: CDR1 SGDLS, CDR2 YYNGEE. As DNA, the CDR3 is TGTGCCAGCAGCCCTCGGACAGCCGACTCTGGGGCCAACGTCCTGACTTTC. Its translation: CASSPRTADSGANVLTF.

This chain uses TRBV20-1 with TRBJ2-7, with 11 bases aligning to TRBD1. The CDR3 spans 14 residues. CDR1 is DFQATT and CDR2 is SNEGSKA in the germline V gene (reference sequence). The V and J ends lost 3 bases and 6 bases, in that order; junction bases with no gene match: 7. For the CDR3, the DNA is TGCAGTGCTAGTGGGTGGGGGACAGGGGGCGAGCAGTACTTC. Translation gives CSASGWGTGGEQYF.

The chain is built from TRBV5-6 and TRBJ2-3; D possibly corresponds to TRBD1 (5 bases). V was trimmed by 4 bases and J by 3 bases, leaving 9 bases between them. Germline lookup yields CDR1 SGHDT and CDR2 YYEEEE. The CDR3 extends over 13 amino acids. CDR3 in amino acids: CASSAAGTDTQYF. CDR3 DNA sequence: TGTGCCAGCAGCGCGGCAGGGACAGATACGCAGTATTTT.

The J gene is TRBJ2-5, the V gene TRBV7-2, with 8 nucleotides matching TRBD2. The CDR3 covers 17 residues. V shed 5 bases and J 5 bases; nucleotides not matched to a gene: 16. Germline V gives CDR1 SGHTA, CDR2 FQGNSA. The CDR3 loop is CASSQASRGGLGETQYF. CDR3 in DNA: TGTGCCAGCAGCCAAGCGTCACGGGGGGGCCTAGGGGAGACCCAGTACTTC.

The gene calls are TRBV25-1 and TRBJ1-3; D gene ambiguous. Germline CDR1 and CDR2: MGHDK and SYGVNS. This CDR3 is built from 15 residues. V lost 0 bases and J 3 bases, leaving 9 bases between the germline ends. For the CDR3, the DNA is TGTGCCAGCAGTGAATATGGAGGGTTTGGAAACACCATATATTTT. Amino acid sequence: CASSEYGGFGNTIYF. Looking up the rest from reference TRBV25-1 and TRBJ1-3 gives the full variable domain: EADIYQTPRYLVIGTGKKITLECSQTMGHDKMYWYQQDPGMELHLIHYSYGVNSTEKGDLSSESTVSRIRTEHFPLTLESARPSHTSQYLCASSEYGGFGNTIYFGEGSWLTVV.

The gene calls are TRBV2 and TRBJ2-1, with TRBD1 matching over 9 bases. The J segment lost 5 bases and the V segment lost 4 bases, leaving 6 bases of the junction unmatched. The CDR3 contains 15 residues. The germline V gene encodes CDR1 SNHLY and CDR2 FYNNEI. The CDR3 sequence: CASSGGTGTHNEQFF. CDR3 bases: TGTGCCAGCAGTGGGGGGACAGGGACCCACAATGAGCAGTTCTTC.

The rearrangement joins TRBV9 to TRBJ2-2; possible D gene TRBD1, 5 bases. The germline V gene has CDR1 SGDLS and CDR2 YYNGEE. The germline V and J ends were trimmed by 4 bases and 6 bases, with 13 bases remaining between them. CDR3 length equals 14 residues. The CDR3 coding sequence is TGTGCCAGCAGCTCCAGACCAGGGTCCGGGGAGCTGTTTTTT. Encoded protein: CASSSRPGSGELFF.